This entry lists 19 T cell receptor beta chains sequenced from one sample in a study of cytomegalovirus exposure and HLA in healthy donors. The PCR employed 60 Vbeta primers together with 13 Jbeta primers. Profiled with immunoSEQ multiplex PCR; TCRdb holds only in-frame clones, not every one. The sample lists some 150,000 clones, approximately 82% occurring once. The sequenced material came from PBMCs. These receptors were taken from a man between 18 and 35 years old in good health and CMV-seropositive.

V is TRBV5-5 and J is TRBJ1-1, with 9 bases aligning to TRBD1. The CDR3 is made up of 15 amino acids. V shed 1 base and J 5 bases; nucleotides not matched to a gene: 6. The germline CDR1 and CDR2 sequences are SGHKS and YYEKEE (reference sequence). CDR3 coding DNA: TGTGCCAGCAGCTTGCTTGGGGACAGGGCGACTGAAGCTTTCTTT. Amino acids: CASSLLGDRATEAFF.

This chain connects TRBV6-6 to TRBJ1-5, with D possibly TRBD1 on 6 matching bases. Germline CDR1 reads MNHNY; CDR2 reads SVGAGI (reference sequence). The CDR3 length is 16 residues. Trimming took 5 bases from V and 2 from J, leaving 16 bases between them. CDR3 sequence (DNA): TGTGCCAGCAGTACGGGGGGGGCGCAGGGCAATCAGCCCCAGCATTTT. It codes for CASSTGGAQGNQPQHF.

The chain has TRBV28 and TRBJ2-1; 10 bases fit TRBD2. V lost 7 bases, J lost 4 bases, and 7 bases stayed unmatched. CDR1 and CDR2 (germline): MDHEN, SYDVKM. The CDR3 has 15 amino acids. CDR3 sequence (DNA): TGTGCCAGCACCGTAGCGGGAGGCCGTTACAATGAGCAGTTCTTC. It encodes CASTVAGGRYNEQFF.

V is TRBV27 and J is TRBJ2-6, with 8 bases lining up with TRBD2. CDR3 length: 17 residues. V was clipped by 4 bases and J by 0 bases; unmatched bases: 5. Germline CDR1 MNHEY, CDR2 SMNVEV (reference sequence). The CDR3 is CASSWTSSSSGANVLTF. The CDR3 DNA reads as TGTGCCAGCAGTTGGACTAGCTCTAGCTCTGGGGCCAACGTCCTGACTTTC.

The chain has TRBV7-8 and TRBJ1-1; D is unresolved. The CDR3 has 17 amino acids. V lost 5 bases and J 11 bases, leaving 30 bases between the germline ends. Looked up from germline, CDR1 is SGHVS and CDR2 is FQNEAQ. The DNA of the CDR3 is TGTGCCAGCAGCCTAAAAGACACTAGCCGGGCCCGACGGTCGGCTTTCTTT. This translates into CASSLKDTSRARRSAFF.

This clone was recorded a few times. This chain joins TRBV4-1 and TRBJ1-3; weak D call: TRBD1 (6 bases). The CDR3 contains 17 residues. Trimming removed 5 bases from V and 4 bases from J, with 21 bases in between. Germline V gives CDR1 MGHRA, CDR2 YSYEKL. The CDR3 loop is CASSARLQGVRGNTIYF. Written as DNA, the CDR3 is TGCGCCAGCAGCGCACGTTTACAGGGAGTTAGAGGAAACACCATATATTTT.

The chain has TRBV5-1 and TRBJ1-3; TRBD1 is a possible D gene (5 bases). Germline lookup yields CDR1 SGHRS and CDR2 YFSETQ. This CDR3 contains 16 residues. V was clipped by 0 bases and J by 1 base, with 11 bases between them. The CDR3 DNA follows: TGCGCCAGCAGCTTGGAACTGGGGGGTTCTGGAAACACCATATATTTT. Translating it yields CASSLELGGSGNTIYF.

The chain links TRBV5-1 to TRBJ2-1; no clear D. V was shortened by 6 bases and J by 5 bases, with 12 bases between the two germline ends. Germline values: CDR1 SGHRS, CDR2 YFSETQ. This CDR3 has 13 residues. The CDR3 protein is CASNDPSHNEQFF. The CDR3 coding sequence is TGCGCCAGCAATGATCCGAGCCACAATGAGCAGTTCTTC.

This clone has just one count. The CDR3 sequence is CASSLARGSQPQHF. In nucleotides, the CDR3 is TGTGCCAGCAGTCTCGCCAGGGGATCTCAGCCCCAGCATTTT. The gene calls are TRBV6-5 and TRBJ1-5, with D perhaps matching TRBD1 (6 bases). Trimming pared 5 bases from V and 6 bases from J, leaving 14 bases between. The length of the CDR3 is 14 residues. Germline assignment: CDR1 MNHEY and CDR2 SVGAGI.

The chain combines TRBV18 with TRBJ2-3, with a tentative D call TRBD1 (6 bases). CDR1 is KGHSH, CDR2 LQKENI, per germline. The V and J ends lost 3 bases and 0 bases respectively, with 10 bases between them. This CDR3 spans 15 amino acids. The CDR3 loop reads CASSPYRASTDTQYF. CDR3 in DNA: TGTGCCAGCTCACCTTACAGGGCAAGCACAGATACGCAGTATTTT.

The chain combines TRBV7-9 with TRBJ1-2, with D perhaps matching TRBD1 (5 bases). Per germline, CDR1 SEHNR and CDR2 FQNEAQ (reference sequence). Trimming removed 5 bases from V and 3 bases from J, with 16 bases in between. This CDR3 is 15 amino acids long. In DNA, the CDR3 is TGTGCCAGCAGCGGTTCAAGGGGCGCGGACTATGGCTACACCTTC. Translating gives CASSGSRGADYGYTF. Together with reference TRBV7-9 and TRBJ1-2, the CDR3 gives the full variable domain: DTGVSQNPRHKITKRGQNVTFRCDPISEHNRLYWYRQTLGQGPEFLTYFQNEAQLEKSRLLSDRFSAERPKGSFSTLEIQRTEQGDSAMYLCASSGSRGADYGYTFGSGTRLTVV.

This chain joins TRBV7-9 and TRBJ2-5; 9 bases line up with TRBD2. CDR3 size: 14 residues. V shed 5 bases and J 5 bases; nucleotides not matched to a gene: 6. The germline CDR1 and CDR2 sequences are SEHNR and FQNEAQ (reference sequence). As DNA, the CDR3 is TGTGCCAGCAGCGTGGCTAGCGGGACGGAGACCCAGTACTTC. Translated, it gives CASSVASGTETQYF. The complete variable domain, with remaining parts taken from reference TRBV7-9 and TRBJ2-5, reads DTGVSQNPRHKITKRGQNVTFRCDPISEHNRLYWYRQTLGQGPEFLTYFQNEAQLEKSRLLSDRFSAERPKGSFSTLEIQRTEQGDSAMYLCASSVASGTETQYFGPGTRLLVL.

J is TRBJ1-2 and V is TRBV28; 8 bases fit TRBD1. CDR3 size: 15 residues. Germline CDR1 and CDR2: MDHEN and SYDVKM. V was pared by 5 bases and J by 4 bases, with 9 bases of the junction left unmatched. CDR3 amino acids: CASSAPRQGSYGYTF. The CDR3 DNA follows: TGTGCCAGCAGTGCGCCCCGACAGGGGAGCTATGGCTACACCTTC.

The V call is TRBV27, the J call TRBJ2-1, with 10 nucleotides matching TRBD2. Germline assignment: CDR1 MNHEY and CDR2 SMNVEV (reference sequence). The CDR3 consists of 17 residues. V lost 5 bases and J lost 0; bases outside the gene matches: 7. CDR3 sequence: CASSLLAGLSSYNEQFF. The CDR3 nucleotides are TGTGCCAGCAGTCTACTAGCGGGGCTGAGCTCCTACAATGAGCAGTTCTTC.

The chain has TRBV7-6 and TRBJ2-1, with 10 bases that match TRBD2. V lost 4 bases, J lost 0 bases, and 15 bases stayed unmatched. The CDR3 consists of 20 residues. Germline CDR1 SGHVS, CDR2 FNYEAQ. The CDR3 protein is CASSSSTSGTSVSSYNEQFF. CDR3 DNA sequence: TGTGCCAGCAGCTCTTCTACTAGCGGGACATCCGTAAGCTCCTACAATGAGCAGTTCTTC.

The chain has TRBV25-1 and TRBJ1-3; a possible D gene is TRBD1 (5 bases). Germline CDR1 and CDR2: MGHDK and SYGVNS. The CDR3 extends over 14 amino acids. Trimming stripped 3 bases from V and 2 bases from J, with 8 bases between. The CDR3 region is CASSDRDAGNTIYF. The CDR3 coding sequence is TGTGCCAGCAGTGACAGGGATGCTGGAAACACCATATATTTT.

The CDR3 DNA sequence: TGTGCCAGCAGCTGGAGTCGTAACAATGAGCAGTTCTTC. This sequence encodes CASSWSRNNEQFF. The chain combines TRBV6-5 with TRBJ2-1, with D hard to call. The ends were cut back, 6 bases at V and 5 bases at J, with 11 bases in the middle. This CDR3 has 13 amino acids. Germline V gene data show CDR1 as MNHEY and CDR2 as SVGAGI.

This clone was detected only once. This CDR3 reads CASSLAGTSGSIAYNEQFF. DNA of the CDR3: TGCGCCAGCAGCTTGGCCGGGACTAGCGGGAGTATCGCCTACAATGAGCAGTTCTTC. The genes are TRBV5-1 and TRBJ2-1; the match to TRBD2 covers 14 bases. The CDR3 loop spans 19 amino acids. The germline V gene has CDR1 SGHRS and CDR2 YFSETQ. J was trimmed by 2 bases and V by 0 bases; bases with no gene match: 7.

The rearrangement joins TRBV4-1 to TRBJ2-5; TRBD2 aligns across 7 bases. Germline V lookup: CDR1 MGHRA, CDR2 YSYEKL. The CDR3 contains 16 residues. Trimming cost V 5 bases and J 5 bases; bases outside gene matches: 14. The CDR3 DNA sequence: TGCGCCAGCAGCACCCCCAGCGGGACCGACTGGGAGACCCAGTACTTC. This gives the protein CASSTPSGTDWETQYF.